Each of the 28 T cell receptor beta chains below was sequenced from the same sample in a study of CD8+ T cells in alopecia areata. Treatment given: oral pan-JAK inhibitor, 5-10 mg twice daily. Sequencing used cDNA as its template, made by extracting RNA and reverse transcribing it. Using immunoSEQ multiplex PCR, the repertoire was profiled, and TCRdb retains in-frame clones only, with some absent. The sample consists of under 250,000 clones, more than 45% of them appearing once. Sequences were derived from CD4+ T cells sorted from blood, sampled at week 4, from a patient treated with tofacitinib. The receptors shown here come from a human donor with alopecia areata.

The CDR3 DNA reads TGTGCCAGCAGTTTATCAGAAAACTATGGCTACACCTTC. It codes for CASSLSENYGYTF. The chain uses TRBV27 and TRBJ1-2; D is uncertain. Per the germline V gene, CDR1 is MNHEY and CDR2 is SMNVEV (reference sequence). The CDR3 length is 13 residues. Trimming removed 0 bases from V and 2 bases from J, with 4 bases in between.

The rearrangement links TRBV28 to TRBJ2-5, with D perhaps matching TRBD1 or TRBD2 (5 bases each). Germline V gene sequence: CDR1 MDHEN, CDR2 SYDVKM. The V gene lost 4 bases and the J gene lost 3 bases, with 9 bases spanning the gap. CDR3 length: 13 residues. In DNA, the CDR3 is TGTGCCAGCAGTTCGGGACGGAAAGAGACCCAGTACTTC. Its translation: CASSSGRKETQYF.

The chain couples TRBV29-1 to TRBJ1-6; a weak D match, TRBD1 (6 bases). Trimming removed 7 bases from V and 0 bases from J, with 7 bases in between. This CDR3 contains 13 residues. From germline, CDR1 is SQVTM and CDR2 ANQGSEA. DNA of the CDR3: TGCAGCGCAGGGGACTCCTATAATTCACCCCTCCACTTT. Its translation: CSAGDSYNSPLHF.

Concerning this clone: In the same sample, other DNA sequences code for this CDR3. The chain carries TRBV4-3 and TRBJ2-1; the D is unclear. This CDR3 contains 12 residues. Trimming cost V 0 bases and J 7 bases, with 4 bases left between them. The germline V gene encodes CDR1 LGHNA and CDR2 YSLEER. CDR3 coding DNA: TGCGCCAGCAGCCAAGATAGGAATGAGCAGTTCTTC. Residues: CASSQDRNEQFF.

V gene TRBV30 combines with J gene TRBJ2-1; no reliable D call. The V gene's germline CDR1 is GTSNPN and CDR2 SVGIG (reference sequence). Trimming shortened V by 0 bases and J by 4 bases, and 10 bases separated the two germline ends. This CDR3 has 14 residues. In nucleotides, the CDR3 is TGTGCCTGGAGTGTAGCATCCCGATACAATGAGCAGTTCTTC. Its protein is CAWSVASRYNEQFF. Based on the CDR3 plus reference TRBV30 and TRBJ2-1, the full variable domain is SQTIHQWPATLVQPVGSPLSLECTVEGTSNPNLYWYRQAAGRGLQLLFYSVGIGQISSEVPQNLSASRPQDRQFILSSKKLLLSDSGFYLCAWSVASRYNEQFFGPGTRLTVL.

This chain uses TRBV30 with TRBJ2-1; D is ambiguous. Deletions cut 1 base from V and 4 bases from J, with 8 bases between. This CDR3 spans 13 amino acids. The germline V gene has CDR1 GTSNPN and CDR2 SVGIG (reference sequence). The CDR3 DNA sequence: TGTGCCTGGAGTGGCTTCAAATACAATGAGCAGTTCTTC. As protein: CAWSGFKYNEQFF.

This clone was found a few times. V and J are TRBV10-3 and TRBJ1-1; D ambiguous. The CDR3 has 13 amino acids. V was shortened by 0 bases and J by 1 base, with 3 bases between the two germline ends. Germline V gene data show CDR1 as ENHRY and CDR2 as SYGVKD. CDR3 sequence (DNA): TGTGCCATCAGTGAGTCGGAGAACACTGAAGCTTTCTTT. This encodes CAISESENTEAFF.

This clone showed up just a few times. This chain links TRBV30 with TRBJ2-2; 12 bases align to TRBD2. Germline CDR1 reads GTSNPN; CDR2 reads SVGIG (reference sequence). This CDR3 has 15 amino acids. V shed 6 bases, J shed 5 bases, and the junction held 7 bases outside the gene matches. Here the CDR3 reads CACLAGGPSTGELFF. CDR3 DNA: TGTGCCTGTCTAGCGGGGGGGCCGTCAACCGGGGAGCTGTTTTTT.

V is TRBV10-3 and J is TRBJ1-1; D uncertain. The CDR3 totals 14 residues. The V gene lost 2 bases and the J gene lost 6 bases, with 13 bases spanning the gap. Germline V gives CDR1 ENHRY, CDR2 SYGVKD. The CDR3 region has the DNA TGTGCCATCAGTGAGCTGGGAAGGGCTGCTGAAGCTTTCTTT. This codes for CAISELGRAAEAFF.

The chain joins TRBV2 to TRBJ1-5; 8 bases map to TRBD1. The ends lost 8 bases at V and 2 bases at J; junction bases unmatched: 5. Germline CDR1 SNHLY, CDR2 FYNNEI. The CDR3 covers 14 residues. The CDR3 sequence: CASVDRVGNQPQHF. CDR3 DNA sequence: TGTGCCAGCGTGGACAGGGTCGGCAATCAGCCCCAGCATTTT.

V usage is TRBV5-6 and J usage is TRBJ2-1; D is perhaps TRBD2 (7 bases). V dropped 2 bases and J dropped 8 bases, with 14 bases sitting between them. CDR3 length: 14 amino acids. The germline gives CDR1 SGHDT, CDR2 YYEEEE. The CDR3 region has the DNA TGTGCCAGCAGCTTCGGGGGGCCAGCCGATGAGCAGTTCTTC. Translation gives CASSFGGPADEQFF.

This sequence joins TRBV27 and TRBJ1-2; TRBD1 is a possible D gene (5 bases). With 3 bases removed from V and 8 bases from J, the gap between germline ends came to 16 bases. CDR1 and CDR2 from the germline V gene are MNHEY and SMNVEV (reference sequence). This CDR3 contains 14 residues. CDR3 amino acids: CASSFRDGGEGYTF. CDR3 DNA: TGTGCCAGCAGTTTCCGGGACGGAGGAGAAGGCTACACCTTC.

This clone was picked up a small number of times. This chain uses TRBV20-1 with TRBJ2-7, with D tentatively TRBD2 (5 bases). Trimming stripped 1 base from V and 7 bases from J, with 5 bases between. Germline CDR1 is DFQATT and CDR2 is SNEGSKA (reference sequence). The CDR3 loop spans 10 amino acids. CDR3 protein: CSARAGEQYF. The DNA for the CDR3 is TGCAGTGCTAGAGCGGGAGAGCAGTACTTC.

The gene calls are TRBV2 and TRBJ2-7; perhaps TRBD1 as D (6 bases). V was cut by 7 bases and J by 4 bases, with 14 bases left in between. The germline V gene encodes CDR1 SNHLY and CDR2 FYNNEI. This CDR3 spans 13 amino acids. The CDR3 loop reads CASTRDTRYEQYF. The DNA for the CDR3 is TGTGCCAGCACGAGGGACACGCGGTACGAGCAGTACTTC.

The table lists this clone with a few counts. The chain has TRBV7-2 and TRBJ2-3; D is perhaps TRBD2 (5 bases). In germline, CDR1 is SGHTA, CDR2 FQGNSA. V lost 4 bases and J 10 bases, leaving 15 bases between the germline ends. This CDR3 spans 13 amino acids. The CDR3 reads CASSSRGSVAQYF. In nucleotides, the CDR3 is TGTGCCAGCAGCTCACGAGGGTCTGTAGCGCAGTATTTT. The variable domain in full, with the rest retrieved from reference TRBV7-2 and TRBJ2-3, is GAGVSQSPSNKVTEKGKDVELRCDPISGHTALYWYRQSLGQGLEFLIYFQGNSAPDKSGLPSDRFSAERTGGSVSTLTIQRTQQEDSAVYLCASSSRGSVAQYFGPGTRLTVL.

There are a few counts of this clone. This chain connects TRBV6-4 to TRBJ1-1, with D possibly matching TRBD1 (5 bases). Between the trimmed V and J ends, which lost 0 bases and 4 bases, there was a span of 15 bases. CDR1 is MRHNA and CDR2 is SNTAGT in the germline V gene. CDR3 length: 16 residues. The DNA for the CDR3 is TGTGCCAGCAGTGACTCGATAGATCCGGGGGTCACTGAAGCTTTCTTT. It yields the protein CASSDSIDPGVTEAFF.

CDR3 coding DNA: TGCAGCGTAGCCGGCATAAGCACAGATACGCAGTATTTT. It specifies CSVAGISTDTQYF. The chain recombines TRBV29-1 with TRBJ2-3; D ambiguous. V lost 6 bases to trimming and J lost 0 bases, with 10 bases between them. The CDR3 runs 13 residues. Germline V gene data show CDR1 as SQVTM and CDR2 as ANQGSEA.

The chain recombines TRBV13 with TRBJ2-3, with no clear D. CDR3 length: 11 amino acids. Germline V CDR1 and CDR2: PRHDT, FYEKMQ (reference sequence). The ends were cut back, 6 bases at V and 2 bases at J, with 3 bases in the middle. For the CDR3, the DNA is TGTGCCAGCAGTTACACAGATACGCAGTATTTT. Its translation: CASSYTDTQYF. Variable domain in full (rest from reference TRBV13 and TRBJ2-3): AAGVIQSPRHLIKEKRETATLKCYPIPRHDTVYWYQQGPGQDPQFLISFYEKMQSDKGSIPDRFSAQQFSDYHSELNMSSLELGDSALYFCASSYTDTQYFGPGTRLTVL.

For the CDR3, the DNA is TGTGCCAGCAGTGTTGGACAGACCTATGGCTACACCTTC. Amino acid sequence: CASSVGQTYGYTF. The chain links TRBV2 to TRBJ1-2, with D possibly being TRBD1 (6 bases). The CDR3 is 13 amino acids. Germline V CDR1 and CDR2: SNHLY, FYNNEI. V lost 4 bases and J 4 bases, leaving 10 bases between the germline ends.

The chain combines TRBV5-4 with TRBJ1-1; 7 positions match TRBD1. The V gene end was trimmed by 3 bases and the J gene end by 1 base; junction bases not matched to a gene: 0. The germline V gene has CDR1 SGHNT and CDR2 YYREEE (reference sequence). The CDR3 runs 13 residues. CDR3 region: CASSWDRNTEAFF. In nucleotides, the CDR3 is TGTGCCAGCAGCTGGGACAGGAACACTGAAGCTTTCTTT.

The genes are TRBV11-2 and TRBJ2-7, with TRBD2 identical over 7 bases. Germline-derived CDR1 and CDR2 are SGHAT and FQNNGV. V lost 5 bases and J lost 4; bases outside the gene matches: 11. The CDR3 spans 15 residues. In DNA form, the CDR3 reads TGTGCCAGCAGCGCCTTATGGGGGGGTGAATACGAGCAGTACTTC. Translated: CASSALWGGEYEQYF. Full variable domain (missing parts from reference TRBV11-2 and TRBJ2-7): EAGVAQSPRYKIIEKRQSVAFWCNPISGHATLYWYQQILGQGPKLLIQFQNNGVVDDSQLPKDRFSAERLKGVDSTLKIQPAKLEDSAVYLCASSALWGGEYEQYFGPGTRLTVT.

The rearrangement joins TRBV4-3 to TRBJ1-2, with 7 bases identical to TRBD1. The CDR3 totals 15 residues. The trim removed 0 bases at V and 2 bases at J, leaving 3 bases unmatched. Germline-derived CDR1 and CDR2 are LGHNA and YSLEER. The CDR3 DNA follows: TGCGCCAGCAGCCAAGACGTACAGGGGAACTATGGCTACACCTTC. It encodes CASSQDVQGNYGYTF.

This chain connects TRBV18 to TRBJ2-7; TRBD1 is a possible D gene (6 bases). The V and J ends lost 3 bases and 7 bases respectively, with 16 bases between them. The CDR3 contains 14 residues. Germline assignment: CDR1 KGHSH and CDR2 LQKENI. In DNA, the CDR3 is TGTGCCAGCTCACCTTCAGGGGCCACCCAGGAGCAGTACTTC. It is translated as CASSPSGATQEQYF.

A few counts support this clone. This chain links TRBV11-2 with TRBJ1-2, with D perhaps TRBD1 (5 bases). Trimming removed 1 base at V and 2 bases at J, with 11 bases between. The CDR3 has 15 amino acids. CDR1 SGHAT and CDR2 FQNNGV come from the germline V gene. The CDR3 is CASSLGQGLNYGYTF. As DNA, the CDR3 is TGTGCCAGCAGCTTAGGGCAGGGCTTGAACTATGGCTACACCTTC.

J is TRBJ2-7 and V is TRBV6-1; D unresolved. The CDR3 contains 9 residues. V was clipped by 8 bases and J by 4 bases, with 3 bases between them. Germline V CDR1 and CDR2: MNHNS, SASEGT. The CDR3 is CASVYEQYF. The CDR3, as DNA: TGTGCCAGCGTATACGAGCAGTACTTC.

Only one count was recorded for this clone. The V gene is TRBV7-9, the J gene TRBJ1-1, with D possibly being TRBD1 (6 bases). Per the germline V gene, CDR1 is SEHNR and CDR2 is FQNEAQ (reference sequence). Trimming pared 5 bases from V and 10 bases from J, leaving 20 bases between. This CDR3 region has 14 residues. This CDR3 reads CASSDQDSLAGAFF. The CDR3 coding sequence is TGTGCCAGCAGCGATCAGGACAGTCTCGCGGGAGCTTTCTTT. The whole variable domain, filled in from reference TRBV7-9 and TRBJ1-1, reads DTGVSQNPRHKITKRGQNVTFRCDPISEHNRLYWYRQTLGQGPEFLTYFQNEAQLEKSRLLSDRFSAERPKGSFSTLEIQRTEQGDSAMYLCASSDQDSLAGAFFGQGTRLTVV.

This clone occurred a few times. V gene TRBV25-1 combines with J gene TRBJ2-5; D might be TRBD1 or TRBD2, each matching 6 bases. The CDR3 contains 13 residues. Between the trimmed V and J ends, which lost 8 bases and 5 bases, there was a span of 15 bases. Germline CDR1 reads MGHDK; CDR2 reads SYGVNS. The CDR3 sequence is CASRTGARETQYF. DNA of the CDR3: TGTGCCAGCCGAACGGGGGCCCGGGAGACCCAGTACTTC.

This clone appeared a few times. The rearrangement links TRBV4-3 to TRBJ1-5; D remains unclear. The CDR3 totals 15 residues. Germline V lookup: CDR1 LGHNA, CDR2 YSLEER. Trimming pared 1 base from V and 10 bases from J, leaving 17 bases between. The CDR3 DNA reads TGCGCCAGCAGCCAAGGGGTTGAGGGCTACTATCCCCAGCATTTT. It codes for CASSQGVEGYYPQHF.